Following are 24 T cell receptor beta chains from one sample sequenced in a study of blood T cell repertoires in COVID-19. This table comes from immunoSEQ multiplex PCR, and its TCRdb copy is limited to in-frame clones, with some not included. The sample has some 200,000 clones, around 85% seen once; the top ten hold 2% to 2.5%. Sequenced input: peripheral blood. The receptor set was obtained from a woman between 45 and 65 years old with acute or convalescent COVID-19.

The V call is TRBV7-2, the J call TRBJ2-7; D is possibly TRBD2 (6 bases). This CDR3 comprises 13 residues. The germline V gene encodes CDR1 SGHTA and CDR2 FQGNSA. V was trimmed by 5 bases and J by 4 bases, leaving 12 bases between them. The CDR3 DNA follows: TGTGCCAGCAGCACCCCGGGGGAGTACGAGCAGTACTTC. Protein: CASSTPGEYEQYF.

The rearrangement links TRBV30 to TRBJ2-2, with TRBD1 as a possible D gene (6 bases). The CDR3 covers 15 residues. The V and J ends lost 3 bases and 3 bases respectively, with 14 bases between them. Looked up from germline, CDR1 is GTSNPN and CDR2 is SVGIG (reference sequence). CDR3 DNA: TGTGCCTGGAGGAACCGGGACACAGACACCGGGGAGCTGTTTTTT. Residues: CAWRNRDTDTGELFF.

The chain uses TRBV19 and TRBJ2-1, with 11 bases lining up with TRBD2. Germline CDR1 and CDR2: LNHDA and SQIVND (reference sequence). V lost 4 bases to trimming and J lost 0 bases; unmatched junction nucleotides: 5. The CDR3 has 17 residues. The CDR3 region has the DNA TGTGCCAGTAGTACCGGACTAGCGGGTAGCTCCTACAATGAGCAGTTCTTC. Encoded protein: CASSTGLAGSSYNEQFF.

This clone occurred a few times. The V and J genes are TRBV9 and TRBJ2-1, with TRBD2 identical over 8 bases. Germline V gene sequence: CDR1 SGDLS, CDR2 YYNGEE. This CDR3 is 19 amino acids long. V lost 3 bases and J lost 10; bases outside the gene matches: 24. The CDR3 DNA reads TGTGCCAGCAGCGCTCTCCTCGCTTTAGCGGGAAAGGGGCGAGGAGAGCAGTTCTTC. Amino acids: CASSALLALAGKGRGEQFF.

The chain combines TRBV11-2 with TRBJ2-7; TRBD2 matches at 10 bases. CDR1 is SGHAT and CDR2 is FQNNGV in the germline V gene. V gave up 1 base and J gave up 3 bases; unmatched junction bases: 3. CDR3 size: 15 residues. CDR3 bases: TGTGCCAGCAGCTTAGGGGGACTAGCGAACTACGAGCAGTACTTC. It is translated as CASSLGGLANYEQYF.

The V call is TRBV3-1 (or the pseudogene TRBV3-2), the J call TRBJ1-2; 9 nucleotides align to TRBD1. J lost 6 bases, V lost 2 bases, and 10 bases had no gene match. This CDR3 has 16 residues. Germline V lookup: CDR1 LGHDT, CDR2 YNNKEL (reference sequence). The CDR3 reads CASSQNDRGKGDGYTF. For the CDR3, the DNA is TGTGCCAGCAGCCAAAACGACAGGGGGAAAGGGGATGGCTACACCTTC.

This chain links TRBV5-1 with TRBJ2-3, with a weak D call TRBD2 (5 bases). The length of the CDR3 is 14 residues. The germline V gene encodes CDR1 SGHRS and CDR2 YFSETQ. Trimming stripped 4 bases from V and 0 bases from J, with 9 bases between. As DNA, the CDR3 is TGCGCCAGCAGCCCGGGGATTAGCACAGATACGCAGTATTTT. Translation gives CASSPGISTDTQYF.

J is TRBJ2-1 and V is TRBV5-4; 7 bases map to TRBD2. The germline CDR1 and CDR2 sequences are SGHNT and YYREEE (reference sequence). Trimming took 3 bases from V and 4 from J; bases not matched to a gene: 10. CDR3 length: 16 amino acids. The CDR3 nucleotides read TGTGCCAGCAGCTGGGGGGGTGCCGGGTTATACAATGAGCAGTTCTTC. Translation gives CASSWGGAGLYNEQFF.

The chain combines TRBV29-1 with TRBJ1-5; 7 bases are a match to TRBD1. The length of the CDR3 is 12 residues. The germline V gene has CDR1 SQVTM and CDR2 ANQGSEA. V shed 6 bases, J shed 6 bases, and the junction held 5 bases outside the gene matches. The CDR3 loop is CSVTTGAQPQHF. CDR3 DNA: TGCAGCGTAACTACAGGGGCTCAGCCCCAGCATTTT.

The chain carries TRBV7-2 and TRBJ1-2, with 8 bases identical to TRBD1. Per germline, CDR1 SGHTA and CDR2 FQGNSA. The CDR3 has 15 residues. Trimming removed 5 bases from V and 5 bases from J; junction bases left unmatched: 10. The CDR3 DNA is TGTGCCAGCAGCGGGGGGTCAGGGGGCGAATATGGCTACACCTTC. This sequence encodes CASSGGSGGEYGYTF.

The J gene is TRBJ2-7, the V gene TRBV3-1 (or the pseudogene TRBV3-2), with 9 bases aligning to TRBD1. From germline, CDR1 is LGHDT and CDR2 YNNKEL (reference sequence). The CDR3 is 15 amino acids. Germline trimming cut 0 bases from V and 4 bases from J; bases unmatched to any gene: 4. The CDR3: CASSQDTGGTYEQYF. The CDR3 DNA sequence: TGTGCCAGCAGCCAAGATACAGGGGGCACGTACGAGCAGTACTTC.

The table lists this clone with a count of one. The chain recombines TRBV19 with TRBJ1-1; D possibly corresponds to TRBD1 (5 bases). The CDR3 totals 13 residues. V was pared by 2 bases and J by 7 bases, with 11 bases between. CDR1 and CDR2 (germline): LNHDA, SQIVND (reference sequence). The CDR3, as DNA: TGTGCCAGTAGTATAATGGGGCTCGGTGAAGCTTTCTTT. Translating gives CASSIMGLGEAFF.

This clone has a handful of counts. The chain recombines TRBV2 with TRBJ2-1; tentatively, D is TRBD1 (6 bases). V was pared by 6 bases and J by 6 bases, with 15 bases between. The CDR3 length is 14 residues. Germline V gene data show CDR1 as SNHLY and CDR2 as FYNNEI. DNA for the CDR3: TGTGCCAGCAGCACAGGGTTTGCGGTCAATGAGCAGTTCTTC. It yields the protein CASSTGFAVNEQFF.

CDR3 residues: CASSSGLAGGSQFF. Here the CDR3 DNA reads TGTGCCAGCAGCTCGGGACTAGCGGGAGGATCGCAGTTCTTC. This sequence joins TRBV7-2 and TRBJ2-1; TRBD2 aligns across 15 bases. V lost 4 bases, J lost 12 bases, and 4 bases stayed unmatched. The CDR3 is 14 residues long. Germline V CDR1 and CDR2: SGHTA, FQGNSA.

The chain has TRBV21-1 and TRBJ2-7; the table's D gene call, TRBD2, was not cross checked with the DNA. TRBV21-1 is deemed a pseudogene. The CDR3 is 20 amino acids. The CDR3 is CASSKGASGALAGAWYEQYF. The CDR3 DNA reads TGTGCCAGCAGCAAAGGAGCGTCGGGGGCATTAGCGGGAGCATGGTACGAGCAGTACTTC.

This chain connects TRBV30 to TRBJ1-1, with D possibly matching TRBD1 (5 bases). V shed 3 bases and J shed 0 bases, with 11 bases lying between them. This CDR3 spans 14 amino acids. Germline values: CDR1 GTSNPN, CDR2 SVGIG (reference sequence). CDR3 sequence: CAWRRGPLNTEAFF. The CDR3 coding sequence is TGTGCCTGGAGGCGGGGACCGCTGAACACTGAAGCTTTCTTT.

J is TRBJ2-3 and V is TRBV4-3; TRBD1 matches at 7 bases. The CDR3 totals 18 residues. The germline gives CDR1 LGHNA, CDR2 YSLEER. V shed 1 base and J 1 base; nucleotides not matched to a gene: 11. CDR3 sequence reads: CASSQGSKQGKGTDTQYF. The CDR3 DNA reads as TGCGCCAGCAGCCAAGGGAGCAAACAGGGGAAGGGCACAGATACGCAGTATTTT.

The rearrangement joins TRBV7-2 to TRBJ2-3; possibly TRBD2 for D (6 bases). The length of the CDR3 is 15 residues. V was shortened by 3 bases and J by 3 bases, with 13 bases between the two germline ends. Germline V gives CDR1 SGHTA, CDR2 FQGNSA. The CDR3 nucleotides are TGTGCCAGCAGCTTTGGGGGAGGAGGGACAGATACGCAGTATTTT. This sequence encodes CASSFGGGGTDTQYF.

The chain links TRBV19 to TRBJ2-5, with 9 positions matching TRBD1. CDR1 LNHDA and CDR2 SQIVND come from the germline V gene (reference sequence). This CDR3 has 15 amino acids. With V trimmed by 7 bases and J by 5 bases, 11 bases remained unmatched. CDR3 DNA sequence: TGTGCCAGTACCGCCGGGGACAGGGCCGCGGAGACCCAGTACTTC. This gives the protein CASTAGDRAAETQYF.

The chain recombines TRBV14 with TRBJ2-3; the D is unclear. Germline CDR1 reads SGHDN; CDR2 reads FVKESK. V lost 1 base, J lost 9 bases, and 8 bases lay in between. This CDR3 has 12 residues. As DNA, the CDR3 is TGTGCCAGCAGCCAAGTCCGCAGGACGCAGTATTTT. Translating it yields CASSQVRRTQYF.

V and J are TRBV18 and TRBJ2-3; TRBD2 is a possible D gene (6 bases). Trimming removed 3 bases at V and 2 bases at J, with 18 bases between. CDR1 and CDR2 from the germline V gene are KGHSH and LQKENI. The CDR3 sequence is 17 residues long. Here the CDR3 reads CASSPLGGAGITDTQYF. The CDR3 DNA reads as TGTGCCAGCTCACCCCTCGGCGGGGCCGGGATCACAGATACGCAGTATTTT.

This clone was detected only once. CDR3 DNA: TGCGCCAGCAGCCACACGACAGGGGTCGATGACTATGGCTACACCTTC. It is translated as CASSHTTGVDDYGYTF. This chain links TRBV4-1 with TRBJ1-2; 8 bases are shared with TRBD1. The CDR3 length is 16 residues. V trimming: 3 bases; J trimming: 3 bases; junction bases outside the gene matches: 9. Germline V gives CDR1 MGHRA, CDR2 YSYEKL.

The genes are TRBV29-1 and TRBJ2-7, with D possibly being TRBD2 (5 bases). In germline, CDR1 is SQVTM, CDR2 ANQGSEA. The CDR3 is 12 residues long. The V end lost 6 bases, the J end lost 0 bases, and 9 bases lay between the germline ends. The CDR3 nucleotides read TGCAGCGTGCAGGCGGGCTCCTACGAGCAGTACTTC. It translates to CSVQAGSYEQYF.

The CDR3 reads CASSSPASGVNIQYF. CDR3 coding DNA: TGTGCCAGCTCATCCCCGGCTAGCGGGGTAAACATTCAGTACTTC. The chain combines TRBV18 with TRBJ2-4; 9 bases map to TRBD2. The V gene end was trimmed by 5 bases and the J gene end by 6 bases; junction bases not matched to a gene: 8. From germline, CDR1 is KGHSH and CDR2 LQKENI. The CDR3 spans 15 residues.